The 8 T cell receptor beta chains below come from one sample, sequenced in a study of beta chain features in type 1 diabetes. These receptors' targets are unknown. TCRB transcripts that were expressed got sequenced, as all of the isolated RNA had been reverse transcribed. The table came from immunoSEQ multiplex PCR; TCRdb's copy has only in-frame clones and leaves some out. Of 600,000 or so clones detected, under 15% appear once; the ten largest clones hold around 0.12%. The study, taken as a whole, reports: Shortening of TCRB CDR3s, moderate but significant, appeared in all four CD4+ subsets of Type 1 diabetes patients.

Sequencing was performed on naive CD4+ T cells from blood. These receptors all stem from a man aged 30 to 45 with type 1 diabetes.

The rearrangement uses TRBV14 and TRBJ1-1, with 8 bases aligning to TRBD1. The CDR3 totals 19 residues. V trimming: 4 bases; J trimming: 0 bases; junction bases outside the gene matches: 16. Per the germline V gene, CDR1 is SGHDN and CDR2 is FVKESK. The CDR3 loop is CASSPLKGQGALVNTEAFF. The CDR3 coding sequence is TGTGCCAGCAGCCCTCTCAAGGGGCAGGGGGCTCTTGTGAACACTGAAGCTTTCTTT.

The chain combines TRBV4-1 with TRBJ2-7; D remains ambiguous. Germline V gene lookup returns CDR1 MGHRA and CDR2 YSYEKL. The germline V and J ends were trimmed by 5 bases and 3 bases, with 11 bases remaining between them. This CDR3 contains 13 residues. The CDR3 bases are TGCGCCAGCAGCTTACAGAGATTCTACGAGCAGTACTTC. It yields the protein CASSLQRFYEQYF.

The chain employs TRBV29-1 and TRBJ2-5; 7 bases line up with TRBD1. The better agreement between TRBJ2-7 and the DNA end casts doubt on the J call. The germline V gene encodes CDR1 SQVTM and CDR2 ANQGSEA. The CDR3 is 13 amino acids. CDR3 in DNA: TGCAGCGTTGCGGGACAGATGACCTACGAGCAGTACTTC. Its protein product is CSVAGQMTYEQYF.

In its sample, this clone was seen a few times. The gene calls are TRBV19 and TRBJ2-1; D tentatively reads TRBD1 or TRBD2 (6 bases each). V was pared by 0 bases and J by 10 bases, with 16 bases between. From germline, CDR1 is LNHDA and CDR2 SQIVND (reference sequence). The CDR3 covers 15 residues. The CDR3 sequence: CASSIEGHSRGEQFF. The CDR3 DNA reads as TGTGCCAGTAGTATAGAGGGACATTCCCGGGGGGAGCAGTTCTTC.

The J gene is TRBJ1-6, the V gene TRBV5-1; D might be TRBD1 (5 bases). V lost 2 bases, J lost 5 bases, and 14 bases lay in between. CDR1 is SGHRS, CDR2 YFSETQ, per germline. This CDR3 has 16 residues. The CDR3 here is CASSLFQGVNNSPLHF. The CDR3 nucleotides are TGCGCCAGCAGCTTATTCCAGGGAGTTAATAATTCACCCCTCCACTTT.

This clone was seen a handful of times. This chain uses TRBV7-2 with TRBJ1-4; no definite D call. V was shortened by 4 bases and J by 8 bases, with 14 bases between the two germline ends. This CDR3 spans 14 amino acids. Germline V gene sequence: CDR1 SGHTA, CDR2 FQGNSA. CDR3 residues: CASSSSGRTEKLFF. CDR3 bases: TGTGCCAGCAGCTCCTCTGGACGGACCGAAAAACTGTTTTTT.

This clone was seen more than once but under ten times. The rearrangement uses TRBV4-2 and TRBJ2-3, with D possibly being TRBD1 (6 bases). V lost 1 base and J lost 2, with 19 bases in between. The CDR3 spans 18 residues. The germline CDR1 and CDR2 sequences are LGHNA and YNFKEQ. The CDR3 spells CASSQGHRAAPPTDTQYF. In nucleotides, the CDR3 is TGTGCCAGCAGCCAAGGACACAGGGCCGCACCCCCCACAGATACGCAGTATTTT.

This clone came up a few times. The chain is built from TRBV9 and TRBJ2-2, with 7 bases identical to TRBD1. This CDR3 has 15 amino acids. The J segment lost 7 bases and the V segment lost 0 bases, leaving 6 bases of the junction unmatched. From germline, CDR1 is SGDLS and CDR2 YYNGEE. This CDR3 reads CASSVAGTEVGELFF. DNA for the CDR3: TGTGCCAGCAGCGTAGCCGGGACAGAGGTCGGGGAGCTGTTTTTT. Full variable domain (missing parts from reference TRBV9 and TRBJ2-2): DSGVTQTPKHLITATGQRVTLRCSPRSGDLSVYWYQQSLDQGLQFLIQYYNGEERAKGNILERFSAQQFPDLHSELNLSSLELGDSALYFCASSVAGTEVGELFFGEGSRLTVL.